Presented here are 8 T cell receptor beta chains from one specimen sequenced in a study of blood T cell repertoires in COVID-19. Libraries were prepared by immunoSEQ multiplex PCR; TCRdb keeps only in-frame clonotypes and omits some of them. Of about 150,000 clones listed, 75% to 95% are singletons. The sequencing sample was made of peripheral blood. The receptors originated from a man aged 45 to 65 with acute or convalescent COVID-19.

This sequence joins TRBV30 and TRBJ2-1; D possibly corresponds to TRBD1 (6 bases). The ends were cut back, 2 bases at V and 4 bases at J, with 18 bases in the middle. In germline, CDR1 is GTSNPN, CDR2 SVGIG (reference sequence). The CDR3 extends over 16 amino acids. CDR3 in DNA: TGTGCCTGGAGTCCCCAGGGACAAAGGCGATACAATGAGCAGTTCTTC. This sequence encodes CAWSPQGQRRYNEQFF.

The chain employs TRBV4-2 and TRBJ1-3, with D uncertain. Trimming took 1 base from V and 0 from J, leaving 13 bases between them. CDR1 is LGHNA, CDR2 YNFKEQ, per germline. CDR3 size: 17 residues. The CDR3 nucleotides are TGTGCCAGCAGCCAAGGTGTAGTATGGTCCTCTGGAAACACCATATATTTT. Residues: CASSQGVVWSSGNTIYF.

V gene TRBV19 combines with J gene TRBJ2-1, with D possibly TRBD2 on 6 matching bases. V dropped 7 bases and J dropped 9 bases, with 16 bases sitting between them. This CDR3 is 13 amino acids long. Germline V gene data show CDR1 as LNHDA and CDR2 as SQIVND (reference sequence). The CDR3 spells CASKRVQASEQFF. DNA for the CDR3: TGTGCCAGTAAGCGGGTTCAAGCTAGTGAGCAGTTCTTC.

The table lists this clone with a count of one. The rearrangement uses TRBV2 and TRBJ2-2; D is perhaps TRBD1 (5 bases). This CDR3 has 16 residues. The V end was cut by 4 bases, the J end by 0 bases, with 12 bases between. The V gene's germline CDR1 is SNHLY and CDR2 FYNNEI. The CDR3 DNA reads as TGTGCCAGCAGTGGGGGCCCGCTGGCGAACACCGGGGAGCTGTTTTTT. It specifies CASSGGPLANTGELFF.

In nucleotides, the CDR3 is TGTGCCAGCAGTTTATTAGTCGACAGGGGACTGAACACTGAAGCTTTCTTT. Its protein product is CASSLLVDRGLNTEAFF. The chain links TRBV28 to TRBJ1-1, with 8 nucleotides matching TRBD1. Trimming cost V 1 base and J 0 bases; bases outside gene matches: 7. Germline V gene sequence: CDR1 MDHEN, CDR2 SYDVKM. There are 17 residues in the CDR3.

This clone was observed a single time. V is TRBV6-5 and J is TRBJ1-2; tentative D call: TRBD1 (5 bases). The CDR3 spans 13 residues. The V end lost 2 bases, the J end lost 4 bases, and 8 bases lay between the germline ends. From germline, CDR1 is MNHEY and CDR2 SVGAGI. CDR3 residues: CASSYDSLYGYTF. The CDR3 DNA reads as TGTGCCAGCAGTTACGACAGCCTCTATGGCTACACCTTC.

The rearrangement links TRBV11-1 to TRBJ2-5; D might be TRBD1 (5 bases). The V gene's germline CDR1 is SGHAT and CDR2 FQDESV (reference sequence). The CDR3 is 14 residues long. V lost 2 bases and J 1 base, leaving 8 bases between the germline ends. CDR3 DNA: TGTGCCAGCAGCTTACGGCAGGGCCAAGAGACCCAGTACTTC. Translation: CASSLRQGQETQYF.

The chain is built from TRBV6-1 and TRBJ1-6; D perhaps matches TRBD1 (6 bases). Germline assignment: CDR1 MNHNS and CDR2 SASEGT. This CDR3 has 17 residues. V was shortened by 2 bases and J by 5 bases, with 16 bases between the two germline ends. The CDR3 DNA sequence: TGTGCCAGCAGTGAACGGGGGGGGCTGGGGAATAATTCACCCCTCCACTTT. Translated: CASSERGGLGNNSPLHF.